This T cell receptor (beta chain) comes out of a study of blood T cell repertoires in COVID-19. Study context: T cells, B-cell-depleted T cells, or PBMCs provided the cDNA or gDNA that served as material.

Sequencing was performed with immunoSEQ multiplex PCR; in TCRdb, only in-frame clones are kept and a portion is missing. This table holds 110,000 to 150,000 clones, 85% to 90% found once. The receptor comes from a woman aged 80 or older with acute or convalescent COVID-19. The material sequenced was peripheral blood.

As DNA, the CDR3 is TGCGCCAGCGAAGTCGTGGGCGGGGGGGCCGAGACCCAGTACTTC. It translates to CASEVVGGGAETQYF. The chain has TRBV5-1 and TRBJ2-5, with 9 positions matching TRBD2. V lost 7 bases and J lost 5; bases outside the gene matches: 12. CDR1 and CDR2 (germline): SGHRS, YFSETQ. The CDR3 runs 15 residues.